These 29 T cell receptor beta chains originate from one sample sequenced in a study of cytomegalovirus exposure and HLA in healthy donors. The primer mix had 60 Vbeta and 13 Jbeta primers. Using immunoSEQ multiplex PCR, the repertoire was profiled, and TCRdb retains in-frame clones only, with some absent. The table lists over 150,000 clones, over 60% of them singletons, with approximately 3% in the top ten. Sequenced: PBMCs. The receptors shown here come from a woman aged 25 to 39 in good health and CMV-seronegative.

This clone was picked up one time. The chain employs TRBV6-5 and TRBJ1-1; possibly TRBD1 for D (5 bases). Germline V gene lookup returns CDR1 MNHEY and CDR2 SVGAGI. Trimming left V 2 bases short and J 6 bases short, with 16 bases between. The CDR3 consists of 15 residues. The CDR3 protein is CASSYLQGGFPEAFF. Here the CDR3 DNA reads TGTGCCAGCAGTTACCTGCAGGGAGGATTCCCTGAAGCTTTCTTT.

This clone appeared a single time. The CDR3 nucleotides are TGTGCCGCGTCGGACAGGGAAGGATCACCCCTCCACTTT. Translated: CAASDREGSPLHF. The chain has TRBV6-5 and TRBJ1-6; 8 positions agree with TRBD1. The CDR3 spans 13 residues. The V and J ends lost 11 bases and 10 bases, in that order; junction bases with no gene match: 10. From germline, CDR1 is MNHEY and CDR2 SVGAGI.

The chain uses TRBV27 and TRBJ1-2, with 10 bases aligning to TRBD1. This CDR3 has 15 amino acids. The germline gives CDR1 MNHEY, CDR2 SMNVEV (reference sequence). J was trimmed by 8 bases and V by 5 bases; bases with no gene match: 11. The CDR3 bases are TGTGCCAGCAGTCCCTTCCCCGGGACAGGGGTCGGCTACACCTTC. This codes for CASSPFPGTGVGYTF.

CDR3 bases: TGCAGCGTTGAAACCCGCGACAGGGGGATTGAGCAGTACTTC. This encodes CSVETRDRGIEQYF. The gene calls are TRBV29-1 and TRBJ2-7; TRBD1 aligns across 9 bases. The CDR3 spans 14 residues. Trimming took 2 bases from V and 7 from J; bases not matched to a gene: 9. Germline CDR1 and CDR2: SQVTM and ANQGSEA.

The chain recombines TRBV23-1 with TRBJ2-7; 9 nucleotides agree with TRBD2. TRBV23-1 is identified as an open reading frame with a role that is uncertain. V shed 3 bases and J 8 bases; nucleotides not matched to a gene: 5. CDR3 length: 13 amino acids. The CDR3 spells CASSQLSGGQQYF. The CDR3 nucleotides are TGCGCCAGCAGTCAGCTTAGCGGGGGCCAGCAGTACTTC.

V gene TRBV5-1 combines with J gene TRBJ2-3, with 9 bases lining up with TRBD2. CDR1 is SGHRS and CDR2 is YFSETQ in the germline V gene. The CDR3 has 13 residues. V lost 4 bases to trimming and J lost 7 bases; unmatched junction nucleotides: 4. The CDR3, as DNA: TGCGCCAGCAGCGAAGCGGGGGGCAATACGCAGTATTTT. Translation: CASSEAGGNTQYF.

Concerning this clone: The conserved final phenylalanine or tryptophan is absent from the CDR3, which likely points to a read error. The V call is TRBV19, the J call TRBJ1-1, with 8 bases lining up with TRBD1. V dropped 5 bases and J dropped 1; count of bases not matched to a gene: 6. This CDR3 comprises 15 residues. Per the germline V gene, CDR1 is LNHDA and CDR2 is SQIVND (reference sequence). CDR3 sequence (DNA): TGTGCCAGTAGTCTGTGGACAGGGCCGAACACTGAAGCTTTCTCT. It codes for CASSLWTGPNTEAFS.

In its sample, this clone was seen once. The chain carries TRBV6-5 and TRBJ1-4; weak D call: TRBD1 (5 bases). V was trimmed by 2 bases and J by 11 bases, leaving 15 bases between them. Germline loops: CDR1 MNHEY, CDR2 SVGAGI. The CDR3 has 14 amino acids. This CDR3 is CASSYGSLTDKLFF. The DNA of the CDR3 is TGTGCCAGCAGTTACGGGTCGTTGACAGATAAACTGTTTTTT.

V usage is TRBV4-3 and J usage is TRBJ1-4; the D gene is possibly TRBD1 (6 bases). Per germline, CDR1 LGHNA and CDR2 YSLEER. V was clipped by 6 bases and J by 5 bases, with 13 bases between them. The CDR3 is made up of 14 amino acids. CDR3 amino acids: CASSLEGGNEKLFF. CDR3 sequence (DNA): TGCGCCAGCAGTCTCGAGGGGGGGAATGAAAAACTGTTTTTT.

This sequence joins TRBV6-1 and TRBJ2-7; 9 nucleotides line up with TRBD1. The trim removed 4 bases at V and 2 bases at J, leaving 3 bases unmatched. Per germline, CDR1 MNHNS and CDR2 SASEGT. The CDR3 consists of 14 residues. CDR3 region: CASSAGTGTYEQYF. DNA for the CDR3: TGTGCCAGCAGTGCAGGGACAGGGACCTACGAGCAGTACTTC.

V and J are TRBV2 and TRBJ2-1; TRBD2 agrees at 9 bases. The germline V gene has CDR1 SNHLY and CDR2 FYNNEI. The CDR3 runs to 17 residues. With V trimmed by 5 bases and J by 2 bases, 10 bases remained unmatched. CDR3 in amino acids: CASSYRLAGITYNEQFF. The CDR3 coding sequence is TGTGCCAGCAGTTACCGGCTAGCGGGGATTACCTACAATGAGCAGTTCTTC.

The chain employs TRBV7-3 and TRBJ1-1, with 7 bases aligning to TRBD1. After removal of 4 bases from V and 4 bases from J, the junction contained 6 bases not matched to a gene. The CDR3 is 14 residues long. Germline V gene sequence: CDR1 SGHTA, CDR2 FQGTGA. CDR3 amino acids: CASSSQGFGTEAFF. The CDR3 bases are TGTGCCAGCAGCTCACAGGGGTTCGGCACTGAAGCTTTCTTT.

This chain uses TRBV4-2 with TRBJ2-5; 15 nucleotides line up with TRBD2. The length of the CDR3 is 17 residues. Trimming took 1 base from V and 5 from J; bases not matched to a gene: 5. Germline CDR1 LGHNA, CDR2 YNFKEQ. The CDR3 DNA follows: TGTGCCAGCAGCCAAGGGACTAGCGGGAGGGGGGCGGAGACCCAGTACTTC. Protein: CASSQGTSGRGAETQYF.

This chain links TRBV10-3 with TRBJ2-3; TRBD1 matches 10 bases. The CDR3 has 16 residues. Germline lookup yields CDR1 ENHRY and CDR2 SYGVKD. Unmatched junction bases numbered 5, after V lost 2 bases and J lost 3 bases. This CDR3 is CAISETRDRGTDTQYF. CDR3 coding DNA: TGTGCCATCAGTGAGACCCGGGACAGGGGAACAGATACGCAGTATTTT.

The chain uses TRBV28 and TRBJ1-1, with TRBD1 matching over 8 bases. Germline V gene lookup returns CDR1 MDHEN and CDR2 SYDVKM. V was clipped by 3 bases and J by 7 bases; unmatched bases: 4. CDR3 size: 13 residues. The CDR3 loop reads CASSLGQEVEAFF. The CDR3 nucleotides are TGTGCCAGCAGTTTGGGACAGGAGGTTGAAGCTTTCTTT.

V usage is TRBV4-3 and J usage is TRBJ2-5, with a possible D match to TRBD1 (6 bases). CDR3 length: 15 amino acids. Germline V gene data show CDR1 as LGHNA and CDR2 as YSLEER. The ends were cut back, 0 bases at V and 8 bases at J, with 16 bases in the middle. CDR3 loop: CASSQEAGARVTQYF. CDR3 DNA sequence: TGCGCCAGCAGCCAAGAGGCAGGGGCGAGGGTAACCCAGTACTTC.

This clone showed up just a few times. This sequence joins TRBV29-1 and TRBJ1-6; a weak D match, TRBD1 (6 bases). Trimming pared 8 bases from V and 6 bases from J, leaving 14 bases between. Per the germline V gene, CDR1 is SQVTM and CDR2 is ANQGSEA. The CDR3 sequence is 13 residues long. The CDR3 DNA follows: TGCAGCTCGTGGGGGGGCTCTAATTCACCCCTCCACTTT. Its protein is CSSWGGSNSPLHF.

The CDR3 here is CASSLGQARTLSGANVLTF. Here the CDR3 DNA reads TGTGCCAGCAGCCTTGGACAGGCCCGCACCCTTTCTGGGGCCAACGTCCTGACTTTC. V gene TRBV7-3 combines with J gene TRBJ2-6; 7 nucleotides line up with TRBD1. Unmatched junction bases numbered 14, after V lost 5 bases and J lost 1 base. The CDR3 is 19 residues long. Germline lookup yields CDR1 SGHTA and CDR2 FQGTGA.

The V gene is TRBV4-3, the J gene TRBJ2-7; maybe TRBD2 (5 bases). Looked up from germline, CDR1 is LGHNA and CDR2 is YSLEER. This CDR3 contains 14 residues. V dropped 1 base and J dropped 5 bases, with 12 bases sitting between them. The chain's CDR3 is CASSQVRATDEQYF. CDR3 nucleotides: TGCGCCAGCAGCCAAGTGAGGGCTACGGACGAGCAGTACTTC.

The CDR3 DNA reads TGTGCCAGCAGAGGACAGTACACCCAGTACTTC. Residues: CASRGQYTQYF. J is TRBJ2-5 and V is TRBV2; D possibly corresponds to TRBD1 (6 bases). V lost 6 bases and J 8 bases, leaving 10 bases between the germline ends. Per the germline V gene, CDR1 is SNHLY and CDR2 is FYNNEI. This CDR3 region has 11 residues.

V gene TRBV7-2 combines with J gene TRBJ2-7, with a possible D match to TRBD1 (5 bases). V was trimmed by 1 base and J by 2 bases, leaving 12 bases between them. This CDR3 is built from 15 residues. Germline V gene lookup returns CDR1 SGHTA and CDR2 FQGNSA. The CDR3 bases are TGTGCCAGCAGCTTAGTGGGGCCGGCAACCTACGAGCAGTACTTC. Protein sequence: CASSLVGPATYEQYF.

This clone was observed a few times. The DNA for the CDR3 is TGTGCCAGCAGCTTACCGACTAGCGGCCAAGGGGAGCTGTTTTTT. Translation gives CASSLPTSGQGELFF. This chain uses TRBV7-9 with TRBJ2-2; 9 bases match TRBD2. The CDR3 loop spans 15 amino acids. Germline V CDR1 and CDR2: SEHNR, FQNEAQ (reference sequence). Unmatched junction bases numbered 6, after V lost 2 bases and J lost 8 bases.

A single count supports this clone. The chain combines TRBV25-1 with TRBJ2-1; a weak D match, TRBD2 (6 bases). The CDR3 consists of 15 residues. The ends were cut back, 4 bases at V and 4 bases at J, with 14 bases in the middle. Germline V gene lookup returns CDR1 MGHDK and CDR2 SYGVNS. CDR3 region: CASSAAGLVYNEQFF. The CDR3 DNA follows: TGTGCCAGCAGTGCGGCGGGACTGGTATACAATGAGCAGTTCTTC.

The count of this clone is one. The V call is TRBV6-1, the J call TRBJ2-3; D may be TRBD2 (6 bases). V gave up 7 bases and J gave up 6 bases, with 20 bases separating them. This CDR3 has 15 residues. Germline V lookup: CDR1 MNHNS, CDR2 SASEGT. CDR3 bases: TGTGCCAGCACAGAGGTCGCGGGGCGCCTCGATACGCAGTATTTT. This codes for CASTEVAGRLDTQYF.

The chain combines TRBV28 with TRBJ2-5, with a possible D match to TRBD2 (5 bases). The better agreement between TRBJ2-7 and the DNA end casts doubt on the J call. This CDR3 has 12 amino acids. CDR1 is MDHEN and CDR2 is SYDVKM in the germline V gene. CDR3 loop: CASSTSNYEQYF. In DNA form, the CDR3 reads TGTGCCAGCAGTACTAGTAACTACGAGCAGTACTTC.

This sequence joins TRBV7-2 and TRBJ1-5; D might be TRBD1 (5 bases). The CDR3 loop spans 17 amino acids. Germline loops: CDR1 SGHTA, CDR2 FQGNSA. V gave up 5 bases and J gave up 1 base, with 18 bases separating them. CDR3 sequence (DNA): TGTGCCAGCAGCCTGGGAGGAGGGGAAGACAGCAATCAGCCCCAGCATTTT. Translating it yields CASSLGGGEDSNQPQHF.

This clone appeared a few times. This chain joins TRBV2 and TRBJ2-1; 7 nucleotides match TRBD2. The germline V gene encodes CDR1 SNHLY and CDR2 FYNNEI. The CDR3 spans 17 residues. V lost 6 bases, J lost 5 bases, and 16 bases stayed unmatched. The CDR3 region has the DNA TGTGCCAGCAGGTTTTTCCAGGGCGGGAGCGTCCACAATGAGCAGTTCTTC. Translation: CASRFFQGGSVHNEQFF.

The chain links TRBV4-1 to TRBJ2-7, with 7 bases lining up with TRBD1. V shed 6 bases and J 6 bases; nucleotides not matched to a gene: 8. This CDR3 is built from 13 residues. The germline V gene has CDR1 MGHRA and CDR2 YSYEKL. The CDR3 sequence: CASRQTGAREQYF. In DNA form, the CDR3 reads TGCGCCAGCAGACAAACAGGGGCCCGCGAGCAGTACTTC.

Regarding this clone: Mismatch with germline at one junction end may stem from a read error. V gene TRBV7-6 combines with J gene TRBJ2-1; no reliable D call. The CDR3 has 14 residues. Germline lookup yields CDR1 SGHVS and CDR2 FNYEAQ. CDR3 in DNA: TGTGCCAGCAGCTTATTTCTAGGAGTGGATGAGCGGTTCTTC. Translation: CASSLFLGVDERFF.